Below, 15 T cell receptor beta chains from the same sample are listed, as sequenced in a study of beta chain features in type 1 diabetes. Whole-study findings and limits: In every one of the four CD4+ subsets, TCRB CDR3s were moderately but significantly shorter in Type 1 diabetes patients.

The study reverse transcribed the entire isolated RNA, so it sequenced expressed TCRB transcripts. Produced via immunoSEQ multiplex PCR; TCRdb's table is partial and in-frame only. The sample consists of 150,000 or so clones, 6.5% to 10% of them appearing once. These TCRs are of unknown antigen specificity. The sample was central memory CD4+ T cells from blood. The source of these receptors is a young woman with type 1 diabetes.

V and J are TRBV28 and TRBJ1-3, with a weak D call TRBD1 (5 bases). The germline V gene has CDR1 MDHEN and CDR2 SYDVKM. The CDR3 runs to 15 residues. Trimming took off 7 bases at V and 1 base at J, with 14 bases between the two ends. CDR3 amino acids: CASNGGTVSGNTIYF. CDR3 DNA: TGTGCCAGCAACGGCGGGACGGTATCTGGAAACACCATATATTTT.

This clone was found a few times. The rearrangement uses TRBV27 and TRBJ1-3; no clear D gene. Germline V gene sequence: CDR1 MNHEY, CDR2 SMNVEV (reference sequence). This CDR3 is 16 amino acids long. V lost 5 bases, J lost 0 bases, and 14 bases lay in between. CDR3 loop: CASSPSPGLSGNTIYF. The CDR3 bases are TGTGCCAGCAGTCCGTCCCCAGGCCTCTCTGGAAACACCATATATTTT.

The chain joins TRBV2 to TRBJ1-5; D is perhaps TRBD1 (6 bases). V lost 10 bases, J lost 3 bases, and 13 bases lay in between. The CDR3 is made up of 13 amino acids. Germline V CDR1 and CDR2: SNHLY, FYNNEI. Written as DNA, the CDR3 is TGTGCCACTGGACAGTCCCCCAATCAGCCCCAGCATTTT. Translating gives CATGQSPNQPQHF.

Here the CDR3 DNA reads TGTGCCAGCAGCCTCGACAGCAACTATGGCTACACCTTC. This encodes CASSLDSNYGYTF. The chain has TRBV6-6 and TRBJ1-2; the D gene is possibly TRBD1 (5 bases). V was clipped by 6 bases and J by 2 bases, with 10 bases between them. The germline V gene has CDR1 MNHNY and CDR2 SVGAGI (reference sequence). This CDR3 comprises 13 residues.

CDR3 protein: CAWRGQGAGGTYNEQFF. In DNA form, the CDR3 reads TGTGCCTGGAGGGGACAGGGAGCGGGGGGAACCTACAATGAGCAGTTCTTC. The chain has TRBV30 and TRBJ2-1; D possibly matches TRBD1 or TRBD2 (9 bases each). The CDR3 is 17 residues long. CDR1 is GTSNPN and CDR2 is SVGIG in the germline V gene (reference sequence). Trimming took 3 bases from V and 2 from J, leaving 20 bases between them. Full variable domain (remainder filled in from reference TRBV30 and TRBJ2-1): SQTIHQWPATLVQPVGSPLSLECTVEGTSNPNLYWYRQAAGRGLQLLFYSVGIGQISSEVPQNLSASRPQDRQFILSSKKLLLSDSGFYLCAWRGQGAGGTYNEQFFGPGTRLTVL.

The CDR3 region is CASPPGTGGYEQYF. The CDR3 DNA follows: TGTGCCAGCCCGCCCGGGACAGGGGGCTACGAGCAGTACTTC. The gene calls are TRBV6-6 and TRBJ2-7; 11 positions match TRBD1. With 8 bases clipped from V and 3 bases from J, the junction kept 6 bases outside the gene matches. Germline values: CDR1 MNHNY, CDR2 SVGAGI (reference sequence). The CDR3 is 14 residues long.

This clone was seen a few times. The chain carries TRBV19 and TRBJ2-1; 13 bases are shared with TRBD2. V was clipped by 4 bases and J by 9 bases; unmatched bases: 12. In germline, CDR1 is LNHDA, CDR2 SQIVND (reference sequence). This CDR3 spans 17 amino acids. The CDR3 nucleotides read TGTGCCAGTAGTAACGGACTAGCGGGAGTTCCCCGGGGTGAGCAGTTCTTC. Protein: CASSNGLAGVPRGEQFF.

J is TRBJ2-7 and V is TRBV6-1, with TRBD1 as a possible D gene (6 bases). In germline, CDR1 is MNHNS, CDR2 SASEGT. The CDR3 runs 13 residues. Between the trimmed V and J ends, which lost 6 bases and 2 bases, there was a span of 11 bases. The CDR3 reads CASRNREPYEQYF. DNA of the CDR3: TGTGCCAGCAGAAACAGGGAACCCTACGAGCAGTACTTC.

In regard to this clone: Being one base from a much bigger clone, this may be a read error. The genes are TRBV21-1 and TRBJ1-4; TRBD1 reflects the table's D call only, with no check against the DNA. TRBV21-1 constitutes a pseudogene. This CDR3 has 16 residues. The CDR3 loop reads CANSPQPGINNEKLFF. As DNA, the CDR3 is TGTGCCAACTCCCCACAACCAGGAATTAACAATGAAAAACTGTTTTTT.

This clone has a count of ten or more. CDR3 amino acids: CASSPDIGPQYF. CDR3 coding DNA: TGTGCCAGCAGCCCCGACATTGGGCCCCAGTACTTC. The gene calls are TRBV7-2 and TRBJ2-5, with D unclear. CDR1 is SGHTA and CDR2 is FQGNSA in the germline V gene. This CDR3 is 12 amino acids long. Between the trimmed V and J ends, which lost 5 bases and 9 bases, there was a span of 13 bases. The variable domain in full, with the rest retrieved from reference TRBV7-2 and TRBJ2-5, is GAGVSQSPSNKVTEKGKDVELRCDPISGHTALYWYRQSLGQGLEFLIYFQGNSAPDKSGLPSDRFSAERTGGSVSTLTIQRTQQEDSAVYLCASSPDIGPQYFGPGTRLLVL.

The CDR3 sequence: CAGTARRGEQFF. The CDR3 nucleotides read TGTGCCGGAACGGCCCGACGCGGCGAGCAGTTCTTC. The chain employs TRBV21-1 and TRBJ2-1; the D segment call TRBD2 is taken from the table without a DNA check. TRBV21-1 is described as a pseudogene. There are 12 residues in the CDR3.

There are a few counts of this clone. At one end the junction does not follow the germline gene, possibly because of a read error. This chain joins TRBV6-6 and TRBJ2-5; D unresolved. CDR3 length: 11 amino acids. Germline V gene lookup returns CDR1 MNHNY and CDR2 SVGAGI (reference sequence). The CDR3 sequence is CASSYQETQYF. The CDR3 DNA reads TGTGCCAGCAGTTACCAGGAGACCCAGTACTTC.

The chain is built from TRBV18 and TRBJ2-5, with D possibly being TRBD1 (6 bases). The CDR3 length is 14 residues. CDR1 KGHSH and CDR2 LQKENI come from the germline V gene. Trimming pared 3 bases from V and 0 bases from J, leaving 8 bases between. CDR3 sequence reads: CASSPGHNQETQYF. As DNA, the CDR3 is TGTGCCAGCTCACCGGGACACAACCAAGAGACCCAGTACTTC.

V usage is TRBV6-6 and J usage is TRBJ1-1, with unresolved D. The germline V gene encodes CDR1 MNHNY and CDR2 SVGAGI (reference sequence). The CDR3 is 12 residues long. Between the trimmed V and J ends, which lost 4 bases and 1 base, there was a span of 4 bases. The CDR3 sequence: CASSSGNTEAFF. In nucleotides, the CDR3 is TGTGCCAGCAGTTCGGGGAACACTGAAGCTTTCTTT.

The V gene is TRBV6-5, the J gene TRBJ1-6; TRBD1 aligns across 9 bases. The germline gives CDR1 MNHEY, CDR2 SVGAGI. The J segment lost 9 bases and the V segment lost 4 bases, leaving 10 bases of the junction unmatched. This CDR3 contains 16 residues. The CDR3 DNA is TGTGCCAGCAGTTCGCCGGGACAGGGTTGGAGTTCACCCCTCCACTTT. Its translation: CASSSPGQGWSSPLHF.